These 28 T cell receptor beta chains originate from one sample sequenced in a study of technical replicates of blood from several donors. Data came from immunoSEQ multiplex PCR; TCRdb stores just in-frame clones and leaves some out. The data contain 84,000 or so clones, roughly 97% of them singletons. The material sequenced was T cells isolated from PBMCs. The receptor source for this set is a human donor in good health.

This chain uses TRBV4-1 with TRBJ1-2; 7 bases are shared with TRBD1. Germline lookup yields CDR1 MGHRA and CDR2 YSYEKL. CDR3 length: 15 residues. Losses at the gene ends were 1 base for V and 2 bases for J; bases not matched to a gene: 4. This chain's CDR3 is CASSQGRDRNYGYTF. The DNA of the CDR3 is TGCGCCAGCAGCCAAGGGAGGGACAGAAACTATGGCTACACCTTC.

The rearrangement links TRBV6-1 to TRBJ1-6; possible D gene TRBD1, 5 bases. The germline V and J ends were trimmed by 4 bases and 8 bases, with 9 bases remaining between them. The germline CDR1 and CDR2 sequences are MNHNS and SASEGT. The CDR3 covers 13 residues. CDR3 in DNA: TGTGCCAGCAGTGGGAGGGGAGATTCACCCCTCCACTTT. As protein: CASSGRGDSPLHF.

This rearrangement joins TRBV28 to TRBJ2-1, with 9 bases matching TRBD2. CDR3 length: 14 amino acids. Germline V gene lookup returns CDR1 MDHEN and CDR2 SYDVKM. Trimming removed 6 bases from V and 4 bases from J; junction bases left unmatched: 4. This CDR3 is CASSGLASYNEQFF. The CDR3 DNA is TGTGCCAGCAGCGGACTAGCGTCTTACAATGAGCAGTTCTTC.

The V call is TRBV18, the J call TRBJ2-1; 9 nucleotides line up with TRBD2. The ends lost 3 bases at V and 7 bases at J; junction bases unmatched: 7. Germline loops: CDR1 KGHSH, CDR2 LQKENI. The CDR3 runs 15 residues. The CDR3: CASSPTSGGGNEQFF. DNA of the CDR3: TGTGCCAGCTCACCGACTAGCGGTGGTGGAAATGAGCAGTTCTTC.

The CDR3 protein is CASSPRDRGKETQYF. For the CDR3, the DNA is TGTGCCAGCAGCCCCCGGGACAGGGGTAAAGAGACCCAGTACTTC. The chain uses TRBV13 and TRBJ2-5, with TRBD1 matching 10 bases. Losses at the gene ends were 5 bases for V and 3 bases for J; bases not matched to a gene: 6. Germline V lookup: CDR1 PRHDT, CDR2 FYEKMQ (reference sequence). The CDR3 extends over 15 amino acids.

The CDR3 spells CASSLSLAKIQLNTGELFF. CDR3 coding DNA: TGTGCCAGCAGCTTATCACTAGCGAAAATTCAATTGAACACCGGGGAGCTGTTTTTT. V usage is TRBV7-2 and J usage is TRBJ2-2; 7 positions match TRBD2. This CDR3 region has 19 residues. The germline V gene has CDR1 SGHTA and CDR2 FQGNSA. V gave up 2 bases and J gave up 1 base; unmatched junction bases: 13.

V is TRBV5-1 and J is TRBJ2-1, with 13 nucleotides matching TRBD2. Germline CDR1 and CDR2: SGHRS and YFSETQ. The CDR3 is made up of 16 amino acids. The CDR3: CPTGLAGTYSYNEQFF. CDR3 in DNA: TGCCCCACGGGACTAGCGGGAACCTATTCCTACAATGAGCAGTTCTTC.

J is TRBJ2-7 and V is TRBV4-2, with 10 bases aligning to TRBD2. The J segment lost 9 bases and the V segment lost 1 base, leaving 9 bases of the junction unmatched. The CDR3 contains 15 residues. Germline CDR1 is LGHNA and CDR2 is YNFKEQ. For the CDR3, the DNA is TGTGCCAGCAGCCAAGGGGTTCTAGCGGGAGCGGCGCAGTACTTC. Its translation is CASSQGVLAGAAQYF.

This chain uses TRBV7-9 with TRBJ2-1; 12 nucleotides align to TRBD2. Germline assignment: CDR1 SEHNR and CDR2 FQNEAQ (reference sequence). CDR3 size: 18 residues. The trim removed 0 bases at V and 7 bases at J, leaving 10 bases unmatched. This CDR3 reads CASSLARDPSGRENEQFF. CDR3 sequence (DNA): TGTGCCAGCAGCTTAGCTAGGGACCCTAGCGGGAGGGAGAATGAGCAGTTCTTC.

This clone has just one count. The chain's CDR3 is CAWSFTTGEDSPLHF. The CDR3 region has the DNA TGTGCCTGGAGTTTCACGACAGGGGAGGACTCACCCCTCCACTTT. The chain links TRBV30 to TRBJ1-6; 8 bases map to TRBD1. Trimming took 2 bases from V and 10 from J; bases not matched to a gene: 10. CDR1 and CDR2 (germline): GTSNPN, SVGIG (reference sequence). The CDR3 is 15 amino acids.

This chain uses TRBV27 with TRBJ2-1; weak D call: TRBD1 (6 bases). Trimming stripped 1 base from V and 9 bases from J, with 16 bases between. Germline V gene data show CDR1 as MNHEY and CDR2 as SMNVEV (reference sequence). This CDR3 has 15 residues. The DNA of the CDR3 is TGTGCCAGCAGTTTATACACAGGGCGGGCGGGTGAGCAGTTCTTC. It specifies CASSLYTGRAGEQFF.

This chain's CDR3 is CASSKRGSGNTIYF. In DNA, the CDR3 is TGTGCCAGCAGCAAACGGGGCTCTGGAAACACCATATATTTT. This chain joins TRBV21-1 and TRBJ1-3. TRBV21-1 is listed as a pseudogene. The CDR3 covers 14 residues.

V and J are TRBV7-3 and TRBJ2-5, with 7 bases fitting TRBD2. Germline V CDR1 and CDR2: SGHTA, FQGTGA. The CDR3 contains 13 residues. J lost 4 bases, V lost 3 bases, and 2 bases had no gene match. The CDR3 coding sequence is TGTGCCAGCAGCTTTGGCGGGGGAGAGACCCAGTACTTC. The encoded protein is CASSFGGGETQYF.

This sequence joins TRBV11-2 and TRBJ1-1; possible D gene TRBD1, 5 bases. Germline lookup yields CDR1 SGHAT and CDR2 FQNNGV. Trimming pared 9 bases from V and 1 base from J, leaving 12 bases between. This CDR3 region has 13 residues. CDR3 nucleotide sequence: TGTGCCAGTGGTTTGGGGCGGAACACTGAAGCTTTCTTT. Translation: CASGLGRNTEAFF.

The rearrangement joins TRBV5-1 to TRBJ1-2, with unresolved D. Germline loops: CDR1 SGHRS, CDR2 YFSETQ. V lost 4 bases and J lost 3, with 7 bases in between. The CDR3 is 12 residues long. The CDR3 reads CASSSGDYGYTF. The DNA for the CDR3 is TGCGCCAGCAGCAGCGGGGACTATGGCTACACCTTC.

CDR3 loop: CATSGRTSGNTGELFF. DNA for the CDR3: TGTGCCACCAGCGGTAGGACTAGCGGGAACACCGGGGAGCTGTTTTTT. The chain joins TRBV15 to TRBJ2-2, with TRBD2 identical over 10 bases. The CDR3 has 16 residues. V was clipped by 5 bases and J by 1 base; unmatched bases: 4. Germline V gene data show CDR1 as LNHNV and CDR2 as YYDKDF (reference sequence).

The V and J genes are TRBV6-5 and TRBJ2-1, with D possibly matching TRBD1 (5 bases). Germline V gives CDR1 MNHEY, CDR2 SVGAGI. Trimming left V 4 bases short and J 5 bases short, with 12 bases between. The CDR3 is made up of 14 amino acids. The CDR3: CASSLSGAHNEQFF. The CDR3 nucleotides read TGTGCCAGCAGTTTAAGTGGGGCACACAATGAGCAGTTCTTC.

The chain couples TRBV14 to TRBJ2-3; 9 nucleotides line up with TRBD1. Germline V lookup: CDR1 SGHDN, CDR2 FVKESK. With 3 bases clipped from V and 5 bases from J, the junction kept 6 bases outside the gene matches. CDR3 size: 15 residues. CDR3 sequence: CASSHLQGAIDTQYF. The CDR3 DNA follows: TGTGCCAGCAGCCACTTACAGGGGGCGATAGATACGCAGTATTTT.

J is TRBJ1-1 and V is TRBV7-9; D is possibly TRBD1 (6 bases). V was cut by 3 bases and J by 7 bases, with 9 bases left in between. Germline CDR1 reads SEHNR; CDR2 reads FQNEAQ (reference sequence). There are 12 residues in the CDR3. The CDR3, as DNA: TGTGCCAGCAGCTTCGGACAGAATGAAGCTTTCTTT. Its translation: CASSFGQNEAFF.

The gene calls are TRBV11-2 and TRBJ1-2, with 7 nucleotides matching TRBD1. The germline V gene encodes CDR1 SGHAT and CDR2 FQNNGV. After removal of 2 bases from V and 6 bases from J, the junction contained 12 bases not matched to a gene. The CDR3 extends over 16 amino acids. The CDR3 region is CASSLIRGTVGHGYTF. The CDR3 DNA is TGTGCCAGCAGCTTAATTCGAGGGACAGTGGGGCATGGCTACACCTTC.

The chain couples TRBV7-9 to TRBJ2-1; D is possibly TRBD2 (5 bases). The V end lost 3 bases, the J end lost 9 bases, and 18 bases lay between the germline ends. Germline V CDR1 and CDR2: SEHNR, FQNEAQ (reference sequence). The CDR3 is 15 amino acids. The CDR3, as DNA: TGTGCCAGCAGCTTTGGTGGGAGATCCAGTGGTGAGCAGTTCTTC. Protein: CASSFGGRSSGEQFF.

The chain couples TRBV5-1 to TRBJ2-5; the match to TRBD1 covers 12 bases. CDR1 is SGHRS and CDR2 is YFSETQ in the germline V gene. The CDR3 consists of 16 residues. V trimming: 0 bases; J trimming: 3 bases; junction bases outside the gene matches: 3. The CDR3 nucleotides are TGCGCCAGCAGCTTGGCGGGGACAGGGGGCGAAGAGACCCAGTACTTC. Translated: CASSLAGTGGEETQYF.

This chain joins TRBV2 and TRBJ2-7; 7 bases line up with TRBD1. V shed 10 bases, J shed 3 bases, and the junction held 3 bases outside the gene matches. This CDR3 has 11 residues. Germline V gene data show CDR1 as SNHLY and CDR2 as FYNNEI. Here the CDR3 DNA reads TGTGCCACGACAGGGAACTACGAGCAGTACTTC. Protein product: CATTGNYEQYF.

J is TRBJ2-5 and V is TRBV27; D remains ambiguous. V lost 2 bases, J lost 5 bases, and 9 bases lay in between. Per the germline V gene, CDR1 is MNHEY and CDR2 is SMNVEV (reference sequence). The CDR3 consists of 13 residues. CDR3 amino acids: CASSLNPGETQYF. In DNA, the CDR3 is TGTGCCAGCAGTTTAAATCCCGGGGAGACCCAGTACTTC.

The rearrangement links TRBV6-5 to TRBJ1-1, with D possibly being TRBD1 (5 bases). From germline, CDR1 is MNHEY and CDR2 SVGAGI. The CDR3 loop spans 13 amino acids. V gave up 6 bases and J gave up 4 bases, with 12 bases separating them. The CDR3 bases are TGTGCCAGCAGGCCAAAGGGGTTCACTGAAGCTTTCTTT. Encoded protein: CASRPKGFTEAFF.

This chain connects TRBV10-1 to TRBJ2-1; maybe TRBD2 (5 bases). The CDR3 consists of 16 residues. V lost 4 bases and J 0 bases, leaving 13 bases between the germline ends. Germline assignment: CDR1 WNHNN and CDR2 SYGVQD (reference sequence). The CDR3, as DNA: TGCGCCAGCAGTGGGACCTCGGGGTCCTCCTACAATGAGCAGTTCTTC. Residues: CASSGTSGSSYNEQFF.

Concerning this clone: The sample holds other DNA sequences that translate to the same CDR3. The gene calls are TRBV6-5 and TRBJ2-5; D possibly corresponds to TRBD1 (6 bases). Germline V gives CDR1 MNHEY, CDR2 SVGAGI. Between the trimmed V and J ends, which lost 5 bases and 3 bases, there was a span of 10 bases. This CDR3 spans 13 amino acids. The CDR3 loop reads CASSLGQKETQYF. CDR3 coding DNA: TGTGCCAGCAGTCTTGGACAGAAAGAGACCCAGTACTTC.

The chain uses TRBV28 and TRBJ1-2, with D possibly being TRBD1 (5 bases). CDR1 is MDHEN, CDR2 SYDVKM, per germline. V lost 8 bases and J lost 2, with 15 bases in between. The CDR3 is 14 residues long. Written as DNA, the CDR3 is TGTGCCAGCGACATGGGGGGTTCCAACTATGGCTACACCTTC. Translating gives CASDMGGSNYGYTF.